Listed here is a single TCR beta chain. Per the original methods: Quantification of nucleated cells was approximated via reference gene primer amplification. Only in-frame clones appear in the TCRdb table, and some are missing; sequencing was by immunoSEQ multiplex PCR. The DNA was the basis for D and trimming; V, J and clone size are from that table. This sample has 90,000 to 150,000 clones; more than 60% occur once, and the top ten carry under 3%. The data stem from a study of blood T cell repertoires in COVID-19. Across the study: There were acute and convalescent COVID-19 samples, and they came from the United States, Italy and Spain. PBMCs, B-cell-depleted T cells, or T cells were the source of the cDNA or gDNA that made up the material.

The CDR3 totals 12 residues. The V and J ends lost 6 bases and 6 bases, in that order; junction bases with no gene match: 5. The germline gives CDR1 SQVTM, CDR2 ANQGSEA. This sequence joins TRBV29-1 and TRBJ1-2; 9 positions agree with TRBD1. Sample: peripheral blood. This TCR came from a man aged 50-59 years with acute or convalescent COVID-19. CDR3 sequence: CSVKQGADGYTF. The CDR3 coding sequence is TGCAGCGTCAAACAGGGGGCAGATGGCTACACCTTC.